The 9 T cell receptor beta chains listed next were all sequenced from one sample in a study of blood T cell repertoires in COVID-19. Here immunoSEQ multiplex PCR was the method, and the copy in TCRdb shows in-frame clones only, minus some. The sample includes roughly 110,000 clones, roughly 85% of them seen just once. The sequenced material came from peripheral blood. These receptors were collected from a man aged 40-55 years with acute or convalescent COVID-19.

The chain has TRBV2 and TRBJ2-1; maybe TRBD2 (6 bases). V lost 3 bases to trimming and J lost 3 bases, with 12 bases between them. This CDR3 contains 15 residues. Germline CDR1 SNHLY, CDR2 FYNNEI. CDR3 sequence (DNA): TGTGCCAGCAGTGATCGGCAGGGAGGCTACAATGAGCAGTTCTTC. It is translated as CASSDRQGGYNEQFF.

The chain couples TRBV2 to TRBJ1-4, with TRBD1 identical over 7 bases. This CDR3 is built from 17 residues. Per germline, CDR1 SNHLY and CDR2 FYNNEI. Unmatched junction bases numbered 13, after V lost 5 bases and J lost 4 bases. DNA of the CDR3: TGTGCCAGCAGTTATTTGGGACAGAAACTACTTAATGAAAAACTGTTTTTT. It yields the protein CASSYLGQKLLNEKLFF.

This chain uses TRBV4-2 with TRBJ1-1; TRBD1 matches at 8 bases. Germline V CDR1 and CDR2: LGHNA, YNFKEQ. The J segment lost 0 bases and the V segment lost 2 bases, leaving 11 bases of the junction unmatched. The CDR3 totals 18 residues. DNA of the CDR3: TGTGCCAGCAGCCAACCCCGTTGGACAGGGAGGTTGAACACTGAAGCTTTCTTT. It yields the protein CASSQPRWTGRLNTEAFF.

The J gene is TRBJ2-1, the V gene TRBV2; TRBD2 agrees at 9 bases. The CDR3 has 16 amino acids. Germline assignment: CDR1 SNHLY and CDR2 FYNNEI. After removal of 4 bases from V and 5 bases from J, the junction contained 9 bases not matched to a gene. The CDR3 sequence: CASSAPGLALHNEQFF. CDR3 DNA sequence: TGTGCCAGCAGTGCCCCGGGACTAGCTCTCCACAATGAGCAGTTCTTC. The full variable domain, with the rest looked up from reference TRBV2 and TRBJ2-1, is EPEVTQTPSHQVTQMGQEVILRCVPISNHLYFYWYRQILGQKVEFLVSFYNNEISEKSEIFDDQFSVERPDGSNFTLKIRSTKLEDSAMYFCASSAPGLALHNEQFFGPGTRLTVL.

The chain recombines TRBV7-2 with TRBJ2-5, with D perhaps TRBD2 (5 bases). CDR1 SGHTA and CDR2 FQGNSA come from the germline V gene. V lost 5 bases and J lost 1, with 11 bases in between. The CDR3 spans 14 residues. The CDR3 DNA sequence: TGTGCCAGCAGCGTCTCCGCGGGCCAAGAGACCCAGTACTTC. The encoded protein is CASSVSAGQETQYF. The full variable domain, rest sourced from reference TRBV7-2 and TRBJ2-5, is GAGVSQSPSNKVTEKGKDVELRCDPISGHTALYWYRQSLGQGLEFLIYFQGNSAPDKSGLPSDRFSAERTGGSVSTLTIQRTQQEDSAVYLCASSVSAGQETQYFGPGTRLLVL.

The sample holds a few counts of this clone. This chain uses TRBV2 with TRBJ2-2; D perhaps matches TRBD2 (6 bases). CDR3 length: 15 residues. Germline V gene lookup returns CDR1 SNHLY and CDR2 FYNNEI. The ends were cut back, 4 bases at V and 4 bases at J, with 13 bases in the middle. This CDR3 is CASSAGGLPTGELFF. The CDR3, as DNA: TGTGCCAGCAGTGCTGGGGGACTTCCCACCGGGGAGCTGTTTTTT.

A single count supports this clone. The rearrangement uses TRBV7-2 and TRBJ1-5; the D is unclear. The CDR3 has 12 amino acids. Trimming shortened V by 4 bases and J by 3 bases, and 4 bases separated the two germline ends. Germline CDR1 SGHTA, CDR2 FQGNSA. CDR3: CASSSFNQPQHF. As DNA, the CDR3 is TGTGCCAGCAGCTCATTCAATCAGCCCCAGCATTTT.

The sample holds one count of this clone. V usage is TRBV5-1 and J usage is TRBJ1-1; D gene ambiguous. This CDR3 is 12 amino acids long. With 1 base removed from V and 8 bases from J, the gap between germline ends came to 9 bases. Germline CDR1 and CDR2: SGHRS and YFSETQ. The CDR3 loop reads CASSLTRAEAFF. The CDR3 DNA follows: TGCGCCAGCAGCTTGACGAGGGCAGAAGCTTTCTTT.

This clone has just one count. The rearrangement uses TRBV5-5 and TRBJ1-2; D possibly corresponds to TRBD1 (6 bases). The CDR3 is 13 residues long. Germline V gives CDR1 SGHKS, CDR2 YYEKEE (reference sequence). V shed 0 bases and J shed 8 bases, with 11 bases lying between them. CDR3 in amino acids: CASSLDRVSGYTF. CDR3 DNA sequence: TGTGCCAGCAGCTTGGACAGGGTCTCCGGCTACACCTTC.